Following are 30 T cell receptor beta chains from one sample sequenced in a study of shared clonotypes between healthy human individuals. Naive CD8 populations comprised CD45RO-negative cells positively selected for CCR7, excluding terminally differentiated effector memory CD45RA+ cells. The data were produced by immunoSEQ multiplex PCR, yet TCRdb's version contains in-frame clones alone and is incomplete. This sample carries around 2,000,000 clones, about 94% of them seen once, and the ten largest clones take 0.9% to 1.3%. The sequenced material came from naive CD8+ T cells sorted from blood. The receptors originated from a man between 18 and 35 years old in good health.

This rearrangement joins TRBV11-2 to TRBJ1-3, with unresolved D. Trimming took off 4 bases at V and 0 bases at J, with 13 bases between the two ends. CDR1 is SGHAT and CDR2 is FQNNGV in the germline V gene. The CDR3 runs to 16 residues. The CDR3 loop reads CASSSQVGISGNTIYF. The CDR3, as DNA: TGTGCCAGCAGCTCCCAGGTGGGGATCTCTGGAAACACCATATATTTT.

This chain links TRBV10-2 with TRBJ1-5, with D unclear. CDR1 WSHSY and CDR2 SAAADI come from the germline V gene. The CDR3 is 15 amino acids. Trimming shortened V by 0 bases and J by 0 bases, and 6 bases separated the two germline ends. Here the CDR3 reads CASSESRYSNQPQHF. The CDR3 DNA sequence: TGCGCCAGCAGTGAGTCCCGGTATAGCAATCAGCCCCAGCATTTT.

The chain uses TRBV6-1 and TRBJ2-7; TRBD2 matches 8 bases. Trimming at V came to 4 bases and at J to 4 bases, leaving 6 bases not matched to a gene. CDR1 and CDR2 from the germline V gene are MNHNS and SASEGT. The CDR3 length is 14 residues. The CDR3 reads CASSVGGGHYEQYF. For the CDR3, the DNA is TGTGCCAGCAGTGTGGGCGGGGGGCATTACGAGCAGTACTTC.

This clone was observed once. This chain uses TRBV4-1 with TRBJ2-7; TRBD1 aligns across 7 bases. CDR3 length: 15 amino acids. J lost 4 bases, V lost 1 base, and 7 bases had no gene match. Germline values: CDR1 MGHRA, CDR2 YSYEKL. The CDR3 sequence: CASSQARGQRYEQYF. The CDR3 DNA is TGCGCCAGCAGCCAAGCTAGGGGACAGAGGTACGAGCAGTACTTC.

This clone was recorded a few times. The V call is TRBV6-6, the J call TRBJ1-5; TRBD1 matches at 10 bases. The V gene's germline CDR1 is MNHNY and CDR2 SVGAGI (reference sequence). This CDR3 has 14 residues. J was trimmed by 2 bases and V by 6 bases; bases with no gene match: 1. CDR3: CASSGTGGNQPQHF. CDR3 coding DNA: TGTGCCAGCAGCGGGACAGGGGGCAATCAGCCCCAGCATTTT.

This chain joins TRBV6-6 and TRBJ2-1, with 12 nucleotides matching TRBD1. CDR1 and CDR2 from the germline V gene are MNHNY and SVGAGI (reference sequence). The CDR3 totals 15 residues. J lost 8 bases, V lost 2 bases, and 4 bases had no gene match. CDR3: CASSYGTGGDDEQFF. CDR3 bases: TGTGCCAGCAGTTACGGGACAGGGGGCGATGATGAGCAGTTCTTC.

CDR3: CASSLEAGAEQYF. Here the CDR3 DNA reads TGTGCCAGCAGCTTAGAGGCAGGGGCCGAGCAGTACTTC. The rearrangement links TRBV7-9 to TRBJ2-7; TRBD1 might be the D (6 bases). The CDR3 length is 13 residues. Deletions cut 1 base from V and 6 bases from J, with 10 bases between. Germline CDR1 SEHNR, CDR2 FQNEAQ (reference sequence).

This clone was recorded only once. The V gene is TRBV28, the J gene TRBJ2-3; the match to TRBD1 covers 10 bases. This CDR3 has 15 residues. CDR1 is MDHEN, CDR2 SYDVKM, per germline. The junction had 7 bases not matched to a gene; V was cut back by 5 bases and J by 5 bases. The CDR3 reads CASSPETGGLDTQYF. The DNA for the CDR3 is TGTGCCAGCAGTCCCGAGACAGGGGGCTTAGATACGCAGTATTTT.

A word on this clone: A much larger clone sits a single nucleotide away, making a read error possible. This sample also contains other DNA sequences that code for the same CDR3. The chain links TRBV11-2 to TRBJ2-7; D is uncertain. Germline V gene data show CDR1 as SGHAT and CDR2 as FQNNGV. The CDR3 has 11 amino acids. The CDR3 DNA reads as TGTGCCAGCAGCTTCTCCGACGAGCAGTACTTC. Its translation is CASSFSDEQYF.

The chain carries TRBV29-1 and TRBJ1-1; 10 bases align to TRBD1. Germline V CDR1 and CDR2: SQVTM, ANQGSEA. The V segment lost 0 bases and the J segment 4 bases; nucleotides outside the gene matches: 5. The CDR3 sequence is 15 residues long. CDR3 bases: TGCAGCGTTGAAGATTGGGACAGGGGTATCACTGAAGCTTTCTTT. Amino acid sequence: CSVEDWDRGITEAFF.

The chain links TRBV27 to TRBJ2-7; no definite D call. The V and J ends lost 2 bases and 1 base respectively, with 12 bases between them. The CDR3 totals 15 residues. Germline V gene lookup returns CDR1 MNHEY and CDR2 SMNVEV (reference sequence). The CDR3 DNA reads as TGTGCCAGCAGTTTAACCCTCCCGCAGTCCTACGAGCAGTACTTC. Translation gives CASSLTLPQSYEQYF.

V usage is TRBV19 and J usage is TRBJ1-1; D not certain. In germline, CDR1 is LNHDA, CDR2 SQIVND (reference sequence). Trimming removed 4 bases from V and 8 bases from J, with 17 bases in between. The CDR3 totals 14 residues. The CDR3 DNA reads as TGTGCCAGTAGTAACCTCCCTTTCTACGAGGAAGCTTTCTTT. It specifies CASSNLPFYEEAFF. The entire variable domain, with the rest obtained from reference TRBV19 and TRBJ1-1, is as follows: DGGITQSPKYLFRKEGQNVTLSCEQNLNHDAMYWYRQDPGQGLRLIYYSQIVNDFQKGDIAEGYSVSREKKESFPLTVTSAQKNPTAFYLCASSNLPFYEEAFFGQGTRLTVV.

The rearrangement joins TRBV5-4 to TRBJ2-7, with 8 nucleotides matching TRBD1. J gave up 0 bases and V 4 bases, and 6 bases lay outside the gene matches. CDR3 length: 15 residues. Germline V gene sequence: CDR1 SGHNT, CDR2 YYREEE (reference sequence). The CDR3 is CASSEGTGASYEQYF. Written as DNA, the CDR3 is TGTGCCAGCAGCGAGGGGACAGGTGCCTCCTACGAGCAGTACTTC. Full variable domain (outside the CDR3, taken from reference TRBV5-4 and TRBJ2-7): ETGVTQSPTHLIKTRGQQVTLRCSSQSGHNTVSWYQQALGQGPQFIFQYYREEENGRGNFPPRFSGLQFPNYSSELNVNALELDDSALYLCASSEGTGASYEQYFGPGTRLTVT.

CDR3 coding DNA: TGTGCCAGCAGTTTAAGTTTAATGGGGTTTACTCAGCCCCAGCATTTT. Translation gives CASSLSLMGFTQPQHF. This rearrangement joins TRBV27 to TRBJ1-5, with no clear D. V lost 2 bases, J lost 6 bases, and 17 bases lay in between. The CDR3 consists of 16 residues. From germline, CDR1 is MNHEY and CDR2 SMNVEV (reference sequence).

The chain combines TRBV5-4 with TRBJ2-5; D is uncertain. Trimming took off 2 bases at V and 4 bases at J, with 12 bases between the two ends. CDR3 length: 14 residues. Germline lookup yields CDR1 SGHNT and CDR2 YYREEE (reference sequence). As DNA, the CDR3 is TGTGCCAGCAGCTTTTCAGAATCGGGAGAGACCCAGTACTTC. Translation gives CASSFSESGETQYF.

This clone was picked up a small number of times. The chain couples TRBV2 to TRBJ1-5; 8 positions agree with TRBD1. The length of the CDR3 is 15 residues. CDR1 is SNHLY, CDR2 FYNNEI, per germline. Losses at the gene ends were 3 bases for V and 4 bases for J; bases not matched to a gene: 5. The CDR3 spells CASSEGTGGNQPQHF. The DNA of the CDR3 is TGTGCCAGCAGTGAGGGGACAGGTGGAAATCAGCCCCAGCATTTT.

V gene TRBV7-8 combines with J gene TRBJ2-7, with D possibly TRBD1 on 5 matching bases. V shed 4 bases and J shed 4 bases, with 11 bases lying between them. Germline assignment: CDR1 SGHVS and CDR2 FQNEAQ. This CDR3 is built from 13 residues. The CDR3 here is CASSSTAIYEQYF. CDR3 DNA sequence: TGTGCCAGCAGCTCGACAGCAATATACGAGCAGTACTTC.

The V call is TRBV18, the J call TRBJ2-7; D is unclear. Germline V gene data show CDR1 as KGHSH and CDR2 as LQKENI. This CDR3 contains 15 residues. Trimming pared 5 bases from V and 0 bases from J, leaving 14 bases between. The DNA for the CDR3 is TGTGCCAGCTCAACTTCGGCCAGCAGCTCCTACGAGCAGTACTTC. Translated: CASSTSASSSYEQYF.

With respect to this clone: Distinct nucleotide sequences in the sample also encode this CDR3. The rearrangement joins TRBV9 to TRBJ2-7, with TRBD1 matching 7 bases. Germline lookup yields CDR1 SGDLS and CDR2 YYNGEE. The CDR3 has 15 amino acids. V lost 3 bases and J lost 0; bases outside the gene matches: 6. The CDR3 reads CASSASGDSSYEQYF. CDR3 coding DNA: TGTGCCAGCAGCGCGTCAGGGGACAGCTCCTACGAGCAGTACTTC. The full variable domain, rest sourced from reference TRBV9 and TRBJ2-7, is DSGVTQTPKHLITATGQRVTLRCSPRSGDLSVYWYQQSLDQGLQFLIQYYNGEERAKGNILERFSAQQFPDLHSELNLSSLELGDSALYFCASSASGDSSYEQYFGPGTRLTVT.

This chain connects TRBV6-5 to TRBJ2-7, with D unclear. Trimming stripped 2 bases from V and 2 bases from J, with 10 bases between. The CDR3 has 14 residues. Germline V gene sequence: CDR1 MNHEY, CDR2 SVGAGI. CDR3 amino acids: CASSYMGSPYEQYF. The CDR3 bases are TGTGCCAGCAGTTACATGGGCAGCCCCTACGAGCAGTACTTC.

This chain uses TRBV27 with TRBJ2-1; weak D call: TRBD2 (7 bases). The CDR3 totals 14 residues. The germline V gene encodes CDR1 MNHEY and CDR2 SMNVEV (reference sequence). Trimming cost V 8 bases and J 2 bases, with 13 bases left between them. The chain's CDR3 is CASWAGAPYNEQFF. CDR3 in DNA: TGTGCCAGCTGGGCGGGGGCCCCCTACAATGAGCAGTTCTTC.

The chain recombines TRBV7-9 with TRBJ2-3, with D perhaps matching TRBD1 (5 bases). The CDR3 is 16 residues long. V gave up 5 bases and J gave up 2 bases, with 17 bases separating them. Germline-derived CDR1 and CDR2 are SEHNR and FQNEAQ (reference sequence). CDR3 in amino acids: CASSPPAGPHTDTQYF. Here the CDR3 DNA reads TGTGCCAGCAGCCCCCCCGCAGGGCCTCACACAGATACGCAGTATTTT.

V usage is TRBV5-6 and J usage is TRBJ2-3; D remains unclear. The germline V and J ends were trimmed by 1 base and 0 bases, with 9 bases remaining between them. This CDR3 contains 15 residues. The V gene's germline CDR1 is SGHDT and CDR2 YYEEEE. CDR3 amino acids: CASSLSITSTDTQYF. CDR3 bases: TGTGCCAGCAGCTTGTCGATTACTAGCACAGATACGCAGTATTTT.

A note on this clone: The sample contains more than one DNA sequence encoding this CDR3. The chain employs TRBV11-2 and TRBJ2-7; D uncertain. This CDR3 has 14 residues. V was clipped by 1 base and J by 2 bases, with 9 bases between them. In germline, CDR1 is SGHAT, CDR2 FQNNGV. CDR3 sequence reads: CASSLGLGTYEQYF. The CDR3 bases are TGTGCCAGCAGCTTAGGCTTAGGCACCTACGAGCAGTACTTC.

The rearrangement joins TRBV9 to TRBJ1-1, with D possibly TRBD1 on 6 matching bases. The germline gives CDR1 SGDLS, CDR2 YYNGEE. This CDR3 region has 15 residues. The ends were cut back, 6 bases at V and 3 bases at J, with 18 bases in the middle. CDR3 amino acids: CASTEFRGKDTEAFF. CDR3 bases: TGTGCCAGCACCGAATTCAGGGGCAAGGACACTGAAGCTTTCTTT.

The V call is TRBV6-1, the J call TRBJ2-4; either TRBD1 or TRBD2 may fit D (5 bases each). V shed 6 bases and J shed 8 bases, with 17 bases lying between them. The CDR3 has 14 amino acids. Germline assignment: CDR1 MNHNS and CDR2 SASEGT. The CDR3 sequence is CASSTGTTMDIQYF. In DNA, the CDR3 is TGTGCCAGCAGCACCGGGACGACCATGGACATTCAGTACTTC.

The V and J genes are TRBV27 and TRBJ2-1, with D perhaps TRBD1 (6 bases). V shed 6 bases and J shed 6 bases, with 9 bases lying between them. Germline V gene data show CDR1 as MNHEY and CDR2 as SMNVEV (reference sequence). There are 12 residues in the CDR3. The CDR3 DNA sequence: TGTGCCAGCAGCCAAGGGGGCAATGAGCAGTTCTTC. This gives the protein CASSQGGNEQFF.

The chain employs TRBV27 and TRBJ2-6; D remains unclear. Trimming stripped 4 bases from V and 0 bases from J, with 4 bases between. The CDR3 contains 14 residues. Germline CDR1 reads MNHEY; CDR2 reads SMNVEV (reference sequence). In nucleotides, the CDR3 is TGTGCCAGCAGTTACAACTCTGGGGCCAACGTCCTGACTTTC. Protein product: CASSYNSGANVLTF.

This clone has only one observation. The chain couples TRBV13 to TRBJ2-7; 8 bases align to TRBD2. The CDR3 loop spans 16 amino acids. Germline CDR1 reads PRHDT; CDR2 reads FYEKMQ (reference sequence). V trimming: 1 base; J trimming: 7 bases; junction bases outside the gene matches: 12. The CDR3 spells CASSLVTGTRTGEQYF. The CDR3 DNA reads as TGTGCCAGCAGCTTAGTGACCGGGACTAGGACGGGGGAGCAGTACTTC.

In this sample, this clone turned up once. The chain combines TRBV19 with TRBJ2-2, with 8 bases that match TRBD2. J gave up 8 bases and V 4 bases, and 9 bases lay outside the gene matches. This CDR3 has 15 residues. Germline lookup yields CDR1 LNHDA and CDR2 SQIVND (reference sequence). CDR3 amino acids: CASSKAFSGSGELFF. The CDR3 DNA is TGTGCCAGTAGTAAGGCTTTCAGCGGGAGTGGGGAGCTGTTTTTT.